This T cell receptor (beta chain) appears in the sequencing data of a study of blood T cell repertoires in COVID-19. Sequenced by immunoSEQ multiplex PCR; TCRdb stores in-frame clones only, minus some. This sample yields roughly 170,000 clones, of which 70% to 90% are seen a single time; over 5% belongs to the top ten. The germline V gene encodes CDR1 SGHRS and CDR2 YFSETQ. V lost 5 bases, J lost 7 bases, and 8 bases stayed unmatched. The CDR3 extends over 15 amino acids. The clonotype was recovered from a woman in her forties or fifties with COVID-19, enrolled during active disease. The chain links TRBV5-1 to TRBJ2-1, with TRBD2 identical over 11 bases. Sequencing was done on a sample of peripheral blood. The CDR3 bases are TGCGCCAGCAGTCCCCTAGCGGGGGGCGAGAATGAGCAGTTCTTC. Translation: CASSPLAGGENEQFF.